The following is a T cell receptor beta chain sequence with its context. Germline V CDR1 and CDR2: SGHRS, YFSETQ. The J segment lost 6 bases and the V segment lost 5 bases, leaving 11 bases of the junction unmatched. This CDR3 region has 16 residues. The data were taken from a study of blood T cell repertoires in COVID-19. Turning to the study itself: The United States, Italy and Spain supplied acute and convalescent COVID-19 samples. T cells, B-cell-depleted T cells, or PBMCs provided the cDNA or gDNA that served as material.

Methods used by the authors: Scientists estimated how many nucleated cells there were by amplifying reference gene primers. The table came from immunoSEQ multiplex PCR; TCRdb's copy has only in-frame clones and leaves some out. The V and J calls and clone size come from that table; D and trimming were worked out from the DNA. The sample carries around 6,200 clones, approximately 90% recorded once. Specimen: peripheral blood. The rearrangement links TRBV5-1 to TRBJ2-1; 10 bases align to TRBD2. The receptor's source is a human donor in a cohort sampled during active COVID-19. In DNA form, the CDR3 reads TGCGCCAGCAGTGATCCTAGCGGGAGTGGAGGCAATGAGCAGTTCTTC. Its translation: CASSDPSGSGGNEQFF.